The source of this T cell receptor (beta chain) is a study of tumor-infiltrating lymphocytes in primary liver carcinoma. Worth noting for this clonotype: As yet, its antigen is unknown. Germline and junction disagree at one end, which may indicate a read error.

For each extraction, RNA and DNA were obtained together from about 20-30 mg of unsorted bulk tissue. Regarding the study as a whole: Among the pair types, tumor region pairs showed more overlap than tumor-adjacent and tumor-blood pairs.

With approximately 470 ng total RNA as template and a constant-region primer, TCR beta cDNA was made. Three nested multiplex PCR rounds, a slightly modified ARM-PCR, produced the libraries for TCR beta. It was with TRBV1-TRBV30 forward primers and a C-beta reverse primer that the first two PCR rounds were run, at roughly 11 cycles each. Using its own MiXCR run on the multiplex PCR reads, TCRdb lists one record per CDR3 protein. The sample yields more than 30,000 distinct CDR3 sequences, 60% to 85% seen once. Germline loops: CDR1 SGHAT, CDR2 FQNNGV. The CDR3 extends over 18 amino acids. The sample taken for sequencing was liver tumor tissue from sampling region 5. Subset defined: tumor region T5, tumor centre. This sequence originates from a man aged 35 to 55 with primary liver carcinoma and hepatitis B virus infection. The gene calls are TRBV11-2 and TRBJ2-5; weak D call: TRBD2 (5 bases). Here the CDR3 reads CASSLVRLALGKTDTQCF. DNA of the CDR3: TGTGCCAGCAGCTTAGTGAGGCTAGCCCTGGGAAAAACAGATACCCAGTGCTTC. Based on the CDR3 plus reference TRBV11-2 and TRBJ2-5, the full variable domain is EAGVAQSPRYKIIEKRQSVAFWCNPISGHATLYWYQQILGQGPKLLIQFQNNGVVDDSQLPKDRFSAERLKGVDSTLKIQPAKLEDSAVYLCASSLVRLALGKTDTQCFGPGTRLLVL.